Each of the 8 T cell receptor beta chains below was sequenced from the same sample in a study of naive and memory T cell subsets. Four PCR rounds used nested alpha and beta constant region primers plus the SP2 primer. TCRdb analysed the UMI-ligation and nested PCR reads with MiXCR anew, one entry per CDR3 protein. In the table there are tens of thousands of distinct CDR3 sequences, roughly 9.6% of which are singletons. Documented treatment: skin biopsy from PPD injection site in Mantoux-positive individual. TCR cDNA received a 3' ligated oligonucleotide that carried a UMI. This specimen consisted of skin, obtained from a tuberculin skin test site. The source is an adult in good health.

This clonotype was observed at least ten times. The V call is TRBV7-9, the J call TRBJ1-1; maybe TRBD1 (5 bases). V lost 0 bases to trimming and J lost 4 bases, with 12 bases between them. CDR1 and CDR2 (germline): SEHNR, FQNEAQ (reference sequence). This CDR3 contains 15 residues. The CDR3 DNA reads TGTGCCAGCAGCTTAGCGGGACGGCTGATCACTGAAGCTTTCTTT. Residues: CASSLAGRLITEAFF.

This clonotype has just a few counts. CDR3 nucleotide sequence: TGTGCCAGCACTGACGACCGAACTAGTGGCTACACCTTC. Translation gives CASTDDRTSGYTF. The chain recombines TRBV6-2 or TRBV6-3 with TRBJ1-2; D unresolved. The CDR3 consists of 13 residues. Germline V gene lookup returns CDR1 MNHEY and CDR2 SVGEGT. V dropped 7 bases and J dropped 7 bases, with 16 bases sitting between them.

V is TRBV29-1 and J is TRBJ1-5, with D perhaps matching TRBD1 (5 bases). The CDR3 contains 13 residues. In germline, CDR1 is SQVTM, CDR2 ANQGSEA. The V end was cut by 4 bases, the J end by 1 base, with 8 bases between. The DNA of the CDR3 is TGCAGCGTTGCTGACAGCAGCAATCAGCCCCAGCATTTT. Its translation: CSVADSSNQPQHF.

In its sample, this clonotype was seen many times. The chain has TRBV20-1 and TRBJ2-7, with TRBD2 matching over 9 bases. Germline V CDR1 and CDR2: DFQATT, SNEGSKA (reference sequence). V was clipped by 4 bases and J by 2 bases; unmatched bases: 6. CDR3 length equals 14 residues. The CDR3 reads CSAKKTSGTYEQYF. CDR3 bases: TGCAGTGCTAAAAAGACTAGCGGAACCTACGAGCAGTACTTC.

The chain's CDR3 is CASSPPGGNGYTF. The DNA for the CDR3 is TGTGCCAGCTCACCACCCGGGGGCAATGGCTACACCTTC. The genes are TRBV18 and TRBJ1-2; tentative D call: TRBD1 (6 bases). Trimming pared 0 bases from V and 6 bases from J, leaving 8 bases between. The germline V gene encodes CDR1 KGHSH and CDR2 LQKENI. This CDR3 comprises 13 residues.

The chain couples TRBV7-2 to TRBJ1-4, with 7 bases aligning to TRBD1. Germline V gene lookup returns CDR1 SGHTA and CDR2 FQGNSA. CDR3 length: 14 residues. V was pared by 3 bases and J by 8 bases, with 6 bases of the junction left unmatched. The chain's CDR3 is CASSFTGVGEKLFF. The CDR3, as DNA: TGTGCCAGCAGCTTCACAGGGGTAGGGGAAAAACTGTTTTTT.

In its sample, this clonotype was seen many times. The chain recombines TRBV12-3 or TRBV12-4 with TRBJ2-5; D call uncertain. Deletions cut 3 bases from V and 5 bases from J, with 7 bases between. This CDR3 has 12 residues. CDR3 DNA: TGTGCCAGCAGTTTTGTGAGGGAGACCCAGTACTTC. This translates into CASSFVRETQYF.

The sample holds a few counts of this clonotype. The chain links TRBV28 to TRBJ1-2; the D gene is possibly TRBD1 (5 bases). Germline-derived CDR1 and CDR2 are MDHEN and SYDVKM. V gave up 4 bases and J gave up 4 bases, with 19 bases separating them. The length of the CDR3 is 16 residues. CDR3 residues: CASSSLPGLRFYGYTF. The CDR3 DNA follows: TGTGCCAGCAGTTCCCTCCCGGGACTGCGGTTCTATGGCTACACCTTC.